One and the same sample provided the 21 T cell receptor beta chains below, sequenced in a study of early T cells in non-severe SARS-CoV-2 infection. TCRdb itself ran the 5' RACE reads through MiXCR, one entry per CDR3 protein. In the table there are about 100,000 distinct CDR3 sequences, about 13% of which are singletons. The sample was whole blood. The receptors were sampled from an adult who was a healthcare worker with PCR-confirmed SARS-CoV-2 infection or an uninfected control (not recorded which).

The CDR3 DNA reads TGTGCCAGCAGCTTGGGACAGGGCTATAATTCACCCCTCCACTTT. Protein product: CASSLGQGYNSPLHF. The rearrangement uses TRBV7-2 and TRBJ1-6; TRBD1 agrees at 9 bases. V dropped 3 bases and J dropped 3; count of bases not matched to a gene: 0. The length of the CDR3 is 15 residues. Germline V gene lookup returns CDR1 SGHTA and CDR2 FQGNSA.

This clonotype showed up many times. This chain joins TRBV6-5 and TRBJ1-4, with 9 bases matching TRBD1. The germline gives CDR1 MNHEY, CDR2 SVGAGI. The CDR3 spans 14 residues. With V trimmed by 6 bases and J by 8 bases, 7 bases remained unmatched. The CDR3 nucleotides are TGTGCCAGCAGCCGAACAGGGGGCGGCGAAAAACTGTTTTTT. Amino acid sequence: CASSRTGGGEKLFF.

Many counts were recorded for this clonotype. This sequence joins TRBV20-1 and TRBJ2-7, with D tentatively TRBD2 (6 bases). Trimming took off 3 bases at V and 6 bases at J, with 9 bases between the two ends. The germline V gene has CDR1 DFQATT and CDR2 SNEGSKA (reference sequence). The CDR3 runs 11 residues. This chain's CDR3 is CSARDYPEQYF. The DNA of the CDR3 is TGCAGTGCTAGGGACTATCCCGAGCAGTACTTC.

This clonotype showed up many times. This chain joins TRBV28 and TRBJ1-4; no clear D. The CDR3 runs 15 residues. Deletions cut 2 bases from V and 0 bases from J, with 7 bases between. Germline lookup yields CDR1 MDHEN and CDR2 SYDVKM. The CDR3 is CASSLMDATNEKLFF. The CDR3 coding sequence is TGTGCCAGCAGTTTAATGGATGCAACTAATGAAAAACTGTTTTTT.

In this sample, this clonotype turned up a few times. CDR3 residues: CASRKQGRNEKLFF. The CDR3 DNA reads as TGTGCCAGCAGAAAACAGGGCCGTAATGAAAAACTGTTTTTT. V usage is TRBV27 and J usage is TRBJ1-4; D may be TRBD1 (6 bases). Germline V gene data show CDR1 as MNHEY and CDR2 as SMNVEV (reference sequence). This CDR3 is 14 amino acids long. Trimming removed 6 bases from V and 4 bases from J, with 12 bases in between.

The sample holds many counts of this clonotype. V usage is TRBV29-1 and J usage is TRBJ2-7; no definite D call. The CDR3 sequence is 12 residues long. The V gene's germline CDR1 is SQVTM and CDR2 ANQGSEA. V shed 7 bases and J shed 2 bases, with 12 bases lying between them. The CDR3 DNA follows: TGCAGCGCCTTCGACACGACCTACGAGCAGTACTTC. Its protein is CSAFDTTYEQYF.

Only one count was recorded for this clonotype. The rearrangement joins TRBV10-2 to TRBJ1-1, with 7 bases fitting TRBD1. The CDR3 spans 14 residues. Germline values: CDR1 WSHSY, CDR2 SAAADI. V trimming: 1 base; J trimming: 8 bases; junction bases outside the gene matches: 7. This chain's CDR3 is CASSEFDRDREAFF. The CDR3 region has the DNA TGCGCCAGCAGTGAGTTCGACAGGGATCGCGAAGCTTTCTTT.

This clonotype has at least ten counts. The gene calls are TRBV6-1 and TRBJ2-7, with 9 positions matching TRBD1. Losses at the gene ends were 4 bases for V and 6 bases for J; bases not matched to a gene: 7. Germline V lookup: CDR1 MNHNS, CDR2 SASEGT. The CDR3 covers 14 residues. CDR3 amino acids: CASSAAGQGTEQYF. The CDR3, as DNA: TGTGCCAGCAGTGCTGCCGGACAGGGGACCGAGCAGTACTTC.

Ten or more counts support this clonotype. V and J are TRBV6-6 and TRBJ2-3; D ambiguous. Germline CDR1 MNHNY, CDR2 SVGAGI (reference sequence). The ends were cut back, 4 bases at V and 3 bases at J, with 5 bases in the middle. The CDR3 is 12 residues long. This CDR3 is CASSSETDTQYF. The CDR3 region has the DNA TGTGCCAGCAGTTCGGAAACAGATACGCAGTATTTT.

This clonotype was detected many times. Germline is not matched at one junction end, which may reflect a read error. The rearrangement joins TRBV7-7 to TRBJ1-1; possible D gene TRBD1, 5 bases. Per germline, CDR1 SSHAT and CDR2 FNYEAQ (reference sequence). The CDR3 runs to 14 residues. The CDR3 coding sequence is TGTGCTAGCAGCCCGGGGCCATCGGATGCTGAAGCTTTCTTT. Its translation: CASSPGPSDAEAFF.

The chain carries TRBV4-3 and TRBJ2-2; tentatively, D is TRBD1 or TRBD2 (5 bases each). The germline gives CDR1 LGHNA, CDR2 YSLEER. The V and J ends lost 4 bases and 3 bases respectively, with 9 bases between them. This CDR3 has 14 amino acids. The CDR3 bases are TGCGCCAGCAGCCGAGGGACCCACACCGGGGAGCTGTTTTTT. Protein product: CASSRGTHTGELFF.

The CDR3 nucleotides read TGCGCCAGCAGCTTGGCGACAGGGGCGAAAAACATTCAGTACTTC. Translating gives CASSLATGAKNIQYF. The chain is built from TRBV5-1 and TRBJ2-4; 8 nucleotides align to TRBD1. The CDR3 is 15 amino acids. From germline, CDR1 is SGHRS and CDR2 YFSETQ. J was trimmed by 4 bases and V by 0 bases; bases with no gene match: 3.

In its sample, this clonotype was seen many times. The chain uses TRBV5-1 and TRBJ1-3; TRBD1 might be the D (5 bases). The germline CDR1 and CDR2 sequences are SGHRS and YFSETQ. CDR3 length: 16 residues. The V end lost 0 bases, the J end lost 4 bases, and 14 bases lay between the germline ends. In nucleotides, the CDR3 is TGCGCCAGCAGCTTGGTGGGACCCGGAGCAGGAAACACCATATATTTT. It is translated as CASSLVGPGAGNTIYF.

This clonotype was counted many times. The gene calls are TRBV29-1 and TRBJ2-7, with D unclear. Per germline, CDR1 SQVTM and CDR2 ANQGSEA. Trimming pared 4 bases from V and 0 bases from J, leaving 7 bases between. CDR3 length equals 12 residues. The CDR3, as DNA: TGCAGCGTTGTAGAAAACTCCTACGAGCAGTACTTC. Translating gives CSVVENSYEQYF.

V usage is TRBV24-1 and J usage is TRBJ2-1; 12 nucleotides match TRBD2. Germline V gene data show CDR1 as KGHDR and CDR2 as SFDVKD. The junction had 4 bases not matched to a gene; V was cut back by 6 bases and J by 5 bases. The CDR3 consists of 15 residues. CDR3 sequence (DNA): TGTGCCACCAGTCAACTAGCGGGGGGCAACAATGAGCAGTTCTTC. It specifies CATSQLAGGNNEQFF.

This clonotype has a handful of counts. In nucleotides, the CDR3 is TGCAGTGCCGCCCAAATTCGGGAGCAGTACTTC. This codes for CSAAQIREQYF. This sequence joins TRBV20-1 and TRBJ2-7; no clear D. Trimming took 6 bases from V and 7 from J, leaving 13 bases between them. Germline CDR1 is DFQATT and CDR2 is SNEGSKA (reference sequence). CDR3 size: 11 residues.

CDR3 protein: CASSSSPGGSNIQYF. The CDR3 region has the DNA TGTGCCAGCAGCTCATCGCCAGGGGGATCGAACATTCAGTACTTC. The V call is TRBV7-2, the J call TRBJ2-4, with TRBD1 identical over 7 bases. CDR1 and CDR2 (germline): SGHTA, FQGNSA. V gave up 4 bases and J gave up 7 bases; unmatched junction bases: 10. The CDR3 is made up of 15 amino acids.

This clonotype was observed many times. The CDR3 loop reads CASSLADSPTSNEQFF. CDR3 nucleotides: TGTGCCAGCAGCTTAGCTGACTCCCCGACCTCAAATGAGCAGTTCTTC. This chain links TRBV7-6 with TRBJ2-1; D remains unclear. V lost 0 bases and J lost 7, with 16 bases in between. Germline loops: CDR1 SGHVS, CDR2 FNYEAQ. The CDR3 runs to 16 residues. Based on the CDR3 plus reference TRBV7-6 and TRBJ2-1, the full variable domain is GAGVSQSPRYKVTKRGQDVALRCDPISGHVSLYWYRQALGQGPEFLTYFNYEAQQDKSGLPNDRFSAERPEGSISTLTIQRTEQRDSAMYRCASSLADSPTSNEQFFGPGTRLTVL.

The rearrangement links TRBV28 to TRBJ1-1; a possible D gene is TRBD1 (5 bases). Trimming left V 7 bases short and J 2 bases short, with 14 bases between. The germline V gene has CDR1 MDHEN and CDR2 SYDVKM. This CDR3 has 14 residues. The CDR3 coding sequence is TGTGCCAGCACTGTGACAGCCCTCAACACTGAAGCTTTCTTT. Protein sequence: CASTVTALNTEAFF.

This clonotype turned up a few times. The chain couples TRBV24-1 to TRBJ2-1, with D unresolved. The V gene lost 9 bases and the J gene lost 1 base, with 15 bases spanning the gap. The CDR3 spans 15 residues. Germline assignment: CDR1 KGHDR and CDR2 SFDVKD. The CDR3 DNA follows: TGTGCCACCGCCTCGCAGGACCCGTCCTACAATGAGCAGTTCTTC. Translated, it gives CATASQDPSYNEQFF.

V usage is TRBV29-1 and J usage is TRBJ2-3, with a tentative D call TRBD2 (6 bases). Germline values: CDR1 SQVTM, CDR2 ANQGSEA. This CDR3 contains 14 residues. The germline V and J ends were trimmed by 2 bases and 3 bases, with 12 bases remaining between them. The CDR3 DNA reads TGCAGCGTTGAACGGGGGTTGGGGACAGATACGCAGTATTTT. Translation gives CSVERGLGTDTQYF.